This T cell receptor (beta chain) was found in a study of identical twins. All donors were healthy, and all were Caucasian. To note about this clonotype: Its antigen is unknown.

Study-wide points: Invariant MAIT and iNKT cells may have partly biased zero-insertion analyses. For monozygotic twins, models underestimated out-of-frame TCR alpha sharing.

Germline V gene data show CDR1 as SQVTM and CDR2 as ANQGSEA. Trimming shortened V by 7 bases and J by 1 base, and 11 bases separated the two germline ends. The CDR3 has 12 residues. One entry per CDR3 protein, called by TCRdb with MiXCR from the 5' RACE reads. The data contain some 210,000 distinct CDR3 sequences, about 15% of them singletons. The data also belong to a second study, concerning T cells expressing NK-cell markers. That work adds: Only alpha-beta TCR T cells were sorted in several experiments, using an anti-gamma-delta TCR antibody.

The sample was CD8+ T cells sorted from blood. This sequence originates from a young woman in good health. This chain connects TRBV29-1 to TRBJ2-7; D gene unclear. CDR3 nucleotide sequence: TGCAGCGCCTTGGACGTATCCTACGAGCAGTACTTC. Encoded protein: CSALDVSYEQYF.